This T cell receptor beta chain was observed in a study of blood T cell repertoires in COVID-19. For the study at large: T cells, B-cell-depleted T cells, or PBMCs supplied cDNA or gDNA.

The length of the CDR3 is 13 residues. Trimming removed 0 bases at V and 3 bases at J, with 6 bases between. Germline CDR1 is SGHRS and CDR2 is YFSETQ. A word on this clone: This specimen includes other DNA sequences encoding the same CDR3.

The table came from immunoSEQ multiplex PCR; TCRdb's copy has only in-frame clones and leaves some out. In the table there are around 300,000 clones, about nine tenths of which are singletons. This sequence joins TRBV5-1 and TRBJ1-2; D is ambiguous. The sequence came from a woman between 35 and 50 years old with acute or convalescent COVID-19. Material: peripheral blood. CDR3 nucleotides: TGCGCCAGCAGCTTGGACGGTGACTATGGCTACACCTTC. Residues: CASSLDGDYGYTF.